This section outlines one TCR beta chain sequence together with its context. Its target is not known. Germline V CDR1 and CDR2: SEHNR, FQNEAQ (reference sequence). The CDR3 spans 16 residues. Trimming cost V 5 bases and J 2 bases; bases outside gene matches: 8. The PCR made use of 60 Vbeta and 13 Jbeta primers. The authors' processing: Unique TCR beta chains numbered about 80 million in a later analysis, with roughly 10 million shared. Produced via immunoSEQ multiplex PCR; TCRdb's table is partial and in-frame only. The DNA was the basis for D and trimming; V, J and clone size are from that table. The sample carries more than 120,000 clones, 78% recorded once. This record belongs to a study of cytomegalovirus exposure and HLA in healthy donors. Overall study results and limits: Indistinguishable V segments such as TRBV6-2 and TRBV6-3 were excluded. Reports showed the classifier diagnosing cytomegalovirus status with high specificity and sensitivity. TCR beta chain V- and J-gene trimming was linked, in a later analysis, to a missense variant in DCLRE1C.

V usage is TRBV7-9 and J usage is TRBJ2-3, with 9 bases identical to TRBD2. Sequenced: PBMCs. This sequence originates from a woman aged 40 to 50 in good health and CMV-seropositive. The CDR3 nucleotides are TGTGCCAGCAGCCCTCCCCGCGGGAGGGCCACAGATACGCAGTATTTT. This encodes CASSPPRGRATDTQYF.